This TCR beta chain was sequenced during a study of T cells expressing NK-cell markers (dated by TCRdb to the early 2020s). For the wider study: In sorted CD3+CD56+NKG2C+, CD3+CD56+NKG2C- and CD3+CD56-NKG2C+ T-cell subsets from 8 or 9 donors, TCR beta-chain repertoires were profiled. Among the eight sequenced donors, seven were HCMV-seropositive and one was HCMV-seronegative. The study sequenced eight donors, all healthy volunteers chosen at random: three men and five women. Libraries were sequenced as 2 x 150 bp reads on Illumina HiSeq 2000/2500, MiSeq or NextSeq.

A remark on this clonotype: Its antigen has not been determined.

A commercial ELISA kit detecting HCMV-specific IgG in serum was used to determine HCMV serostatus. Peripheral blood mononuclear cells were isolated from blood by Ficoll density gradient centrifugation. Summary of the overall study and its limitations: Whether the expanded NKG2C-expressing T cell clones were specific for HCMV antigens was left unclear. In more than five donors, the dominant CD3+CD56+NKG2C+ clonotypes were found to rank among the top 10 CD8+ clonotypes and to make up 1.0-7.0% of CD8+ T cells. Those dominant clonotypes were again the most abundant among CD3+CD56-NKG2C+ cells in a few donors, at about 25-65%.

From the germline V gene (reference sequence), CDR1 is MNHEY and CDR2 is SMNVEV. Counted from cysteine to phenylalanine, this CDR3 has 14 amino acids. DNA for this receptor is not on file. The sample was run on an Illumina HiSeq 2000. TCR beta cDNA libraries were prepared using 5'RACE template switching, which introduced a universal primer site and unique molecular identifiers. Priming for cDNA synthesis came from the TCR beta constant segment, and two successive PCR amplification steps followed. Per the original workflow: MIGEC handled demultiplexing of the reads and grouping by UMI, while MiTCR was used to assemble and quantify clonotypes. To remove erroneous sequences, TCR cDNA sequences were retained only when supported by two or more reads. The tcR package was used for downstream repertoire analysis, with clonotypes matched between fractions based on CDR3 nucleotide sequence plus V segment. VDJmatch was used to annotate antigen specificity against VDJdb, with one amino acid substitution in CDR3 permitted. TCRdb reprocessed the reads, reporting each CDR3 protein sequence once and no DNA. The V and J calls were determined by TCRdb, not by the authors. The sample table gives some 390,000 distinct CDR3 sequences. Around 10% of the sample belongs to the ten largest clones.

The sample consisted of blood T cells: a sorted CD56 or NKG2C T cell subset, CD4+ or CD8+ T cells, or bulk PBMC T cells (not recorded which). This receptor was identified in a woman aged 50 to 60 in good health. Donor details come from another sample of the same person, matched by shared clones. This receptor chain uses TRBV27 and TRBJ1-2; TCRdb returns TRBD1, unconfirmable since there is no DNA. The CDR3 protein sequence reads: CASSPRAASDGYTF.